This TCR beta chain was sequenced in a study of blood T cell repertoires in COVID-19. The wider study: Acute and convalescent COVID-19 samples came from the United States, Italy and Spain.

As handled by the study authors: Nucleated cell counts were estimated from reference gene primer amplification. This table comes from immunoSEQ multiplex PCR, and its TCRdb copy is limited to in-frame clones, with some not included. D and trimming were read from the DNA, whereas the V and J calls and clone size are those reported in that table. The data show 150,000 to 200,000 clones, more than 70% seen once. Germline V gives CDR1 SGHDT, CDR2 YYEEEE. Trimming shortened V by 4 bases and J by 9 bases, and 14 bases separated the two germline ends. This CDR3 has 14 amino acids. The chain uses TRBV5-6 and TRBJ1-6; D remains ambiguous. What was sequenced was peripheral blood. This clonotype originated in a man aged 18 to 29 with active or convalescent COVID-19. DNA of the CDR3: TGTGCCAGCAGCACGGGCCTAGGGAGTTCACCCCTCCACTTT. It yields the protein CASSTGLGSSPLHF.